These T cell receptor beta chains were read from a single sample in a study of T cells in Graves' hyperthyroidism and ophthalmopathy. TCRdb analysed the multiplex PCR reads with MiXCR anew, one entry per CDR3 protein. The table lists about 52,000 distinct CDR3 sequences, approximately 48% of them singletons, with about a tenth in the top ten. The specimen was blood. The receptor source for this set is a woman between 50 and 59 years old with Graves' ophthalmopathy. Both conserved end residues are part of each CDR3. Each record gives: clone size, V gene, J gene, D gene, CDR3 protein, CDR3 DNA. A D gene is named only where the DNA matches it firmly. The size entry is marked missing in some rows and otherwise reads once, few, many or a size class.

>NA|TRBV7-9|TRBJ2-1|TRBD2
CASSIRLAGWNEQFF
TGTGCCAGCAGCATAAGATTAGCGGGGTGGAATGAACAGTTCTTC
>medium-sized|TRBV10-3|TRBJ2-7|TRBD2
CAITGTSDSYEQYF
TGTGCCATCACCGGGACTAGCGACTCCTACGAGCAGTACTTC
>NA|TRBV29-1|TRBJ1-3|NA
CSVQLTGNTIYF
TGCAGCGTACAACTTACTGGAAACACCATATATTTT
>NA|TRBV24-1|TRBJ2-3|NA
CATSARGVRDTQYF
TGTGCCACCAGTGCCAGGGGAGTAAGGGATACGCAGTATTTT
>few|TRBV7-2|TRBJ2-5|NA
CASSYTRQETQYF
TGTGCCAGCAGCTACACGCGGCAAGAGACCCAGTACTTC
>NA|TRBV20-1|TRBJ2-3|TRBD2
CSAESGGAKDTQYF
TGCAGTGCTGAGAGCGGGGGGGCGAAAGATACGCAGTATTTT
>many|TRBV10-3|TRBJ1-5|NA
CAISELPTDRPQHF
TGTGCCATCAGTGAGTTACCAACGGATCGGCCCCAGCATTTT
>medium-sized|TRBV20-1|TRBJ1-6|TRBD1
CSAYAGQSNSPLHF
TGCAGTGCGTACGCGGGACAGTCAAATTCACCCCTCCACTTT
>once|TRBV19|TRBJ2-7|NA
CASSTAYGEQYF
TGTGCCAGTAGTACGGCCTACGGAGAGCAGTACTTC
>NA|TRBV7-9|TRBJ2-3|TRBD2
CASSPGLALNTQYF
TGTGCCAGCAGCCCGGGACTAGCGCTGAATACGCAGTATTTT
>NA|TRBV7-9|TRBJ2-1|NA
CASSLETDEQFF
TGTGCCAGCAGCTTAGAGACCGATGAGCAGTTCTTC
>many|TRBV7-2|TRBJ2-7|NA
CASSIQGYEQYF
TGTGCCAGCAGCATACAGGGCTACGAGCAGTACTTC
>NA|TRBV25-1|TRBJ2-7|TRBD1
CASNPPGQGDEQYF
TGTGCCAGCAACCCACCGGGACAGGGGGACGAGCAGTACTTC
>NA|TRBV7-8|TRBJ1-5|TRBD1
CASSLGTVNSDQPQHF
TGTGCCAGCAGCCTAGGGACAGTCAATAGCGATCAGCCCCAGCATTTT
>many|TRBV20-1|TRBJ1-4|NA
CSAQRWQEVPNEKLFF
TGCAGTGCGCAGAGGTGGCAGGAGGTCCCCAATGAAAAACTGTTTTTT
>many|TRBV11-2|TRBJ2-3|TRBD2
CASSLGASGTDTQYF
TGTGCCAGCAGCTTAGGGGCTAGCGGAACAGATACGCAGTATTTT
>large|TRBV12-5|TRBJ2-7|NA
CASGLADTDEQYF
TGTGCTAGTGGTTTGGCCGACACGGACGAGCAGTACTTC
>NA|TRBV20-1|TRBJ1-4|NA
CSAPRRGSEELFF
TGCAGTGCCCCTCGGAGGGGTTCTGAAGAACTGTTTTTT
>many|TRBV5-8|TRBJ2-1|TRBD2
CASSLAVAGGLDNEQFF
TGTGCCAGCAGCTTGGCGGTAGCGGGAGGTCTCGACAATGAGCAGTTCTTC
>many|TRBV4-2|TRBJ2-1|TRBD2
CASSQVEGSGSKHEQFF
TGTGCCAGCAGCCAAGTGGAGGGGAGCGGGAGTAAGCATGAGCAGTTCTTC
>many|TRBV5-1|TRBJ1-4|NA
CASSLADRINEKLFF
TGCGCCAGCAGCTTGGCGGACAGAATTAATGAAAAACTGTTTTTT
>few|TRBV27|TRBJ2-1|NA
CASSPRTRLGGNEQFF
TGTGCCAGCAGTCCGCGAACTAGACTCGGGGGCAATGAGCAGTTCTTC
>NA|TRBV7-2|TRBJ2-6|TRBD1
CASSFQGVPSGANVLTF
TGTGCCAGCAGCTTCCAGGGGGTTCCCTCTGGGGCCAACGTCCTGACTTTC
>many|TRBV5-1|TRBJ2-1|TRBD1
CASSLRQGAGGEQFF
TGCGCCAGCAGCTTACGACAGGGGGCGGGGGGTGAGCAGTTCTTC
>NA|TRBV7-2|TRBJ1-1|TRBD1
CASSPQQGTNTEAFF
TGTGCCAGCAGCCCCCAACAGGGGACGAACACTGAAGCTTTCTTT
>NA|TRBV2|TRBJ1-3|NA
CASSKGGHGNTIYF
TGTGCCAGCAGCAAAGGTGGACACGGAAACACCATATATTTT
>medium-sized|TRBV25-1|TRBJ2-5|NA
CASSLFQGTETQYF
TGTGCCAGCAGTTTATTTCAGGGTACCGAGACCCAGTACTTC
>NA|TRBV29-1|TRBJ2-1|NA
CSLETTYNEQFF
TGCAGCTTAGAGACAACCTACAATGAGCAGTTCTTC
>many|TRBV6-2/TRBV6-3|TRBJ2-3|NA
CASSYGGVVSDTQYF
TGTGCCAGCAGTTACGGGGGAGTGGTGTCAGATACGCAGTATTTT
>NA|TRBV2|TRBJ2-1|TRBD1
CASSGQGAWQEQFF
TGTGCCAGCAGCGGACAGGGGGCGTGGCAGGAGCAGTTCTTC
>NA|TRBV18|TRBJ2-7|NA
CASSPSLSADYEQYF
TGTGCCAGCTCCCCCAGCCTCAGCGCCGACTACGAGCAGTACTTC
>many|TRBV12-3/TRBV12-4|TRBJ2-3|TRBD2
CASNSASGLTDTQYF
TGTGCCAGCAACTCGGCTAGCGGGTTAACAGATACGCAGTATTTT
>many|TRBV12-3/TRBV12-4|TRBJ1-4|NA
CAVKGLGKLFF
TGTGCCGTTAAGGGTTTGGGAAAACTGTTTTTT
>many|TRBV7-9|TRBJ1-2|TRBD1
CASTPSPLRQGAFNGYTF
TGTGCCAGCACCCCTTCTCCCCTACGACAGGGGGCGTTTAATGGCTACACCTTC
>many|TRBV28|TRBJ2-7|TRBD1
CASKMTGALYEQYF
TGTGCCAGCAAGATGACAGGGGCCCTCTACGAGCAGTACTTC
>NA|TRBV29-1|TRBJ2-1|NA
CSVSWTAHNEQFF
TGCAGCGTTTCCTGGACTGCCCACAATGAGCAGTTCTTC